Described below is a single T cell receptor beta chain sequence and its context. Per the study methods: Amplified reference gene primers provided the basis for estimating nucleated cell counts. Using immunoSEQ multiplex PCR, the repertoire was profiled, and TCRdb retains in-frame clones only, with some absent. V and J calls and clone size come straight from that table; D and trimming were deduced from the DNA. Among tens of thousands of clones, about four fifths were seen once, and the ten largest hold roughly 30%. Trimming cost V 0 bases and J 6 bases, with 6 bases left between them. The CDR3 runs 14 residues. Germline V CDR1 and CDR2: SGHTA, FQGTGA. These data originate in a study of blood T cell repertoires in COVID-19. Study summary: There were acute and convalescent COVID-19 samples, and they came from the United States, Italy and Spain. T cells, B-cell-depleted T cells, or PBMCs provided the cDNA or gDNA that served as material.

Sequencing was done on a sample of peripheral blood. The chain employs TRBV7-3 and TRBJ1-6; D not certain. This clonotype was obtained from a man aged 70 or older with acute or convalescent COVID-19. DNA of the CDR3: TGTGCCAGCAGCTTAACTGCAGTTAATTCACCCCTCCACTTT. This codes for CASSLTAVNSPLHF.